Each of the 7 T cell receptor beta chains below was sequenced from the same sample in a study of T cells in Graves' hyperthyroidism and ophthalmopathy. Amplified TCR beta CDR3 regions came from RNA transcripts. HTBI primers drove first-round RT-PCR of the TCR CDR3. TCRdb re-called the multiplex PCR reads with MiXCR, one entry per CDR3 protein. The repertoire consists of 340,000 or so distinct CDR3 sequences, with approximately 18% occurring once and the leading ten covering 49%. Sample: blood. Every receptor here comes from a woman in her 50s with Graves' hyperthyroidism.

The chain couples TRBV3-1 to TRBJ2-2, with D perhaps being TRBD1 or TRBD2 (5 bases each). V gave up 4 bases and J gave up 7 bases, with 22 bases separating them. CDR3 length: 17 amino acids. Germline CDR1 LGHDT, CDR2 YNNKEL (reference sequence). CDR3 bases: TGTGCCAGCAGCCTCGGATCGATGGGGACCGAGGGCGGGGAGCTGTTTTTT. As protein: CASSLGSMGTEGGELFF.

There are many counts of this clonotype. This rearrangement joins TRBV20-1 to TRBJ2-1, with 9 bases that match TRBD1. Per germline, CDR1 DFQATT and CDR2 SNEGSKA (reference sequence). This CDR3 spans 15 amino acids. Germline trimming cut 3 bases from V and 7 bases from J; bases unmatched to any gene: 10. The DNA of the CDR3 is TGCAGTGCTAGGGCATTCAACAGGGGGCTGAATGAGCAGTTCTTC. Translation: CSARAFNRGLNEQFF.

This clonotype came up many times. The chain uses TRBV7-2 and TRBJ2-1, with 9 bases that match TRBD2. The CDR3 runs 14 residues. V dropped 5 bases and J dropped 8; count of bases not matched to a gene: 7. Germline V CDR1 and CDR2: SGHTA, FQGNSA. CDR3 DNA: TGTGCCAGCAGCACGTCTAGCGGGAAGGATGAGCAGTTCTTC. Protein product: CASSTSSGKDEQFF. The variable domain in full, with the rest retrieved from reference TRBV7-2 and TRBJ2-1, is GAGVSQSPSNKVTEKGKDVELRCDPISGHTALYWYRQSLGQGLEFLIYFQGNSAPDKSGLPSDRFSAERTGGSVSTLTIQRTQQEDSAVYLCASSTSSGKDEQFFGPGTRLTVL.

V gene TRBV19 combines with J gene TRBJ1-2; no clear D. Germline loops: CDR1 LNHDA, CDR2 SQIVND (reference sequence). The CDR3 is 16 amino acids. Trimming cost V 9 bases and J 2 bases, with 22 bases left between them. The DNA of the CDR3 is TGTGCCAGCCTCCGAGACACGGAACTGGGCAACTATGGCTACACCTTC. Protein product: CASLRDTELGNYGYTF. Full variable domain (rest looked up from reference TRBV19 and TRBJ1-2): DGGITQSPKYLFRKEGQNVTLSCEQNLNHDAMYWYRQDPGQGLRLIYYSQIVNDFQKGDIAEGYSVSREKKESFPLTVTSAQKNPTAFYLCASLRDTELGNYGYTFGSGTRLTVV.

CDR3 in amino acids: CASSSPYRGEQYF. The CDR3 coding sequence is TGTGCCAGCAGCTCCCCTTACCGTGGTGAGCAGTACTTC. The J gene is TRBJ2-7, the V gene TRBV7-2; no clear D gene. The CDR3 covers 13 residues. Germline CDR1 is SGHTA and CDR2 is FQGNSA. Trimming removed 4 bases at V and 7 bases at J, with 14 bases between.

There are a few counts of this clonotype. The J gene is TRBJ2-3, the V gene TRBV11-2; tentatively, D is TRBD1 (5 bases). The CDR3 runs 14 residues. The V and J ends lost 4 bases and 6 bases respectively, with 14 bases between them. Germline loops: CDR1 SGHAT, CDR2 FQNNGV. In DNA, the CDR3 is TGTGCCAGCAGCTCACGACAGAGCCCGGATACGCAGTATTTT. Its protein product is CASSSRQSPDTQYF.

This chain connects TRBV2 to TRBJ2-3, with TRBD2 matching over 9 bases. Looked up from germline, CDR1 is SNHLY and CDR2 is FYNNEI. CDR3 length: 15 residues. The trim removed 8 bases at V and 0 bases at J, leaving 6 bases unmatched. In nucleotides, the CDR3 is TGTGCCAGCGGGCTAGCGGGGCCTAGCACAGATACGCAGTATTTT. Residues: CASGLAGPSTDTQYF.